The next 18 T cell receptor beta chains were all read from a single sample in a study of regulatory T cells in long-lasting Graves disease. Arm-PCR with iRepertoire HTBI primers amplified the CDR3 regions for these TCR beta libraries. TCRdb re-called the multiplex PCR reads with MiXCR, one entry per CDR3 protein. Of some 410,000 distinct CDR3 sequences listed, around 15% are singletons. The time point is: newly diagnosed GD, antithyroid drugs for less than 3 months. PBMC RNA served as the TCR library source. This sample also belongs to another study, concerning T cells in Graves' hyperthyroidism and ophthalmopathy.

The source was peripheral blood mononuclear cells (PBMCs), collected at new diagnosis, from a patient treated with antithyroid drugs. These receptors came from a woman in her twenties or thirties with Graves disease.

Notes on this clonotype: Given a much more abundant clone one base away, this may be a read error. This rearrangement joins TRBV28 to TRBJ1-2, with D possibly matching TRBD1 (5 bases). The V and J ends lost 3 bases and 6 bases respectively, with 14 bases between them. CDR1 MDHEN and CDR2 SYDVKM come from the germline V gene. The CDR3 loop spans 14 amino acids. In DNA, the CDR3 is TGTGCCAGCAGTTTTTCACCAACAGGAAATGGCTACACCTTC. This encodes CASSFSPTGNGYTF.

Many counts were recorded for this clonotype. The chain is built from TRBV7-2 and TRBJ1-1, with 9 bases lining up with TRBD1. V gave up 0 bases and J gave up 5 bases; unmatched junction bases: 7. This CDR3 has 16 amino acids. Germline V gene sequence: CDR1 SGHTA, CDR2 FQGNSA. The chain's CDR3 is CASSLARTGGRTEAFF. The CDR3 nucleotides are TGTGCCAGCAGCTTAGCTCGAACAGGGGGCAGGACTGAAGCTTTCTTT.

The V and J genes are TRBV12-3 or TRBV12-4 and TRBJ1-6, with a tentative D call TRBD1 (5 bases). Trimming removed 11 bases at V and 10 bases at J, with 21 bases between. This CDR3 is built from 14 residues. CDR3 sequence (DNA): TGTGCCGGCCAGACGGGGGGGACCAACTCACCCCTCCACTTT. Translating it yields CAGQTGGTNSPLHF.

This clonotype showed up just a few times. J is TRBJ2-7 and V is TRBV11-2; TRBD1 matches at 9 bases. This CDR3 is built from 15 residues. The V gene end was trimmed by 6 bases and the J gene end by 1 base; junction bases not matched to a gene: 7. Germline loops: CDR1 SGHAT, CDR2 FQNNGV. The CDR3 nucleotides read TGTGCCAGCAGATATACCGGGACAGGGTCCTACGAGCAGTACTTC. It is translated as CASRYTGTGSYEQYF.

This clonotype showed up many times. The chain combines TRBV27 with TRBJ2-7; 9 positions agree with TRBD1. The CDR3 contains 14 residues. Trimming cost V 5 bases and J 5 bases; bases outside gene matches: 7. Per germline, CDR1 MNHEY and CDR2 SMNVEV (reference sequence). The CDR3 spells CASSEGTGIHEQYF. The CDR3 nucleotides read TGTGCCAGCAGTGAAGGGACAGGGATCCACGAGCAGTACTTC.

This clonotype was seen at least ten times. V is TRBV6-1 and J is TRBJ2-1; D may be TRBD1 (6 bases). The CDR3 loop spans 14 amino acids. Trimming pared 6 bases from V and 0 bases from J, leaving 9 bases between. Germline V CDR1 and CDR2: MNHNS, SASEGT. The CDR3 nucleotides read TGTGCCAGCAGGGGGGCGAGCTCCTACAATGAGCAGTTCTTC. Its protein is CASRGASSYNEQFF.

The chain joins TRBV7-8 to TRBJ1-5; tentatively, D is TRBD1 (6 bases). This CDR3 comprises 15 residues. The V end was cut by 3 bases, the J end by 6 bases, with 15 bases between. Germline CDR1 is SGHVS and CDR2 is FQNEAQ. The CDR3, as DNA: TGTGCCAGCAGCTTGGGGCTCGTGGGGGCTCAGCCCCAGCATTTT. Its protein is CASSLGLVGAQPQHF. Together with reference TRBV7-8 and TRBJ1-5, the CDR3 gives the full variable domain: GAGVSQSPRYKVAKRGQDVALRCDPISGHVSLFWYQQALGQGPEFLTYFQNEAQLDKSGLPSDRFFAERPEGSVSTLKIQRTQQEDSAVYLCASSLGLVGAQPQHFGDGTRLSIL.

At least ten counts were recorded for this clonotype. This sequence joins TRBV6-1 and TRBJ1-1, with 11 nucleotides matching TRBD1. Germline lookup yields CDR1 MNHNS and CDR2 SASEGT. V shed 6 bases, J shed 0 bases, and the junction held 9 bases outside the gene matches. The CDR3 runs to 17 residues. The CDR3 spells CASSRTGTGGMNTEAFF. The CDR3 nucleotides read TGTGCCAGCAGCCGGACCGGGACAGGGGGTATGAACACTGAAGCTTTCTTT.

In this sample, this clonotype turned up once. The chain carries TRBV27 and TRBJ1-6, with D perhaps TRBD1 (5 bases). This CDR3 is 14 amino acids long. V lost 6 bases and J lost 4, with 10 bases in between. The V gene's germline CDR1 is MNHEY and CDR2 SMNVEV (reference sequence). CDR3 sequence reads: CASSYTGYNSPLHF. The CDR3, as DNA: TGTGCCAGCAGCTATACAGGTTATAATTCACCCCTCCACTTT.

This clonotype was seen ten or more times. The chain carries TRBV29-1 and TRBJ2-7; D possibly corresponds to TRBD1 (6 bases). Trimming shortened V by 0 bases and J by 2 bases, and 14 bases separated the two germline ends. The V gene's germline CDR1 is SQVTM and CDR2 ANQGSEA. This CDR3 spans 15 amino acids. CDR3 residues: CSVEDRTGQPYEQYF. DNA of the CDR3: TGCAGCGTTGAAGATCGTACAGGGCAACCCTACGAGCAGTACTTC.

The table lists this clonotype with many counts. The genes are TRBV18 and TRBJ2-1, with TRBD1 matching over 9 bases. Trimming took 5 bases from V and 13 from J; bases not matched to a gene: 12. The germline CDR1 and CDR2 sequences are KGHSH and LQKENI. The CDR3 is 14 residues long. Written as DNA, the CDR3 is TGTGCCAGCTCATTGTCTGGACAGGGGAATCTTCAGTTCTTC. Its protein is CASSLSGQGNLQFF.

As concerns this clonotype: Given a much more abundant clone one base away, this may be a read error. CDR3 in amino acids: CASSLARGLAGGHRAAYNEQLF. For the CDR3, the DNA is TGTGCCAGCAGCTTAGCGCGTGGACTAGCGGGAGGCCATCGGGCAGCCTACAATGAGCAGCTCTTC. The chain recombines TRBV5-5 with TRBJ2-1; 14 bases match TRBD2. Looked up from germline, CDR1 is SGHKS and CDR2 is YYEKEE (reference sequence). This CDR3 is 22 amino acids long. The whole variable domain, filled in from reference TRBV5-5 and TRBJ2-1, reads DAGVTQSPTHLIKTRGQQVTLRCSPISGHKSVSWYQQVLGQGPQFIFQYYEKEERGRGNFPDRFSARQFPNYSSELNVNALLLGDSALYLCASSLARGLAGGHRAAYNEQLFGPGTRLTVL.

In regard to this clonotype: A much larger clonotype is one base distant, so this may be a read error. V and J are TRBV18 and TRBJ1-1; TRBD1 agrees at 9 bases. Germline CDR1 and CDR2: KGHSH and LQKENI. V lost 4 bases, J lost 6 bases, and 12 bases stayed unmatched. CDR3 length: 16 residues. Here the CDR3 reads CASSQEQGAQDAEAFF. For the CDR3, the DNA is TGTGCCAGCTCACAAGAACAGGGGGCGCAGGACGCTGAAGCTTTCTTT.

This clonotype appeared many times. This chain links TRBV27 with TRBJ1-1; D gene unclear. This CDR3 has 15 amino acids. Trimming cost V 0 bases and J 1 base, with 9 bases left between them. Germline-derived CDR1 and CDR2 are MNHEY and SMNVEV (reference sequence). The CDR3 sequence: CASSLSRLANTEAFF. In DNA form, the CDR3 reads TGTGCCAGCAGTTTATCGCGCCTGGCGAACACTGAAGCTTTCTTT.

This clonotype appeared many times. The chain joins TRBV12-3 or TRBV12-4 to TRBJ1-1, with no clear D. Trimming cost V 1 base and J 8 bases, with 5 bases left between them. The CDR3 sequence is 11 residues long. The CDR3 DNA reads as TGTGCCAGCAGTTTAGATTGGGAAGCTTTCTTT. This translates into CASSLDWEAFF.

This sequence joins TRBV7-9 and TRBJ2-3; TRBD1 matches 9 bases. This CDR3 is built from 15 residues. Germline V gene data show CDR1 as SEHNR and CDR2 as FQNEAQ (reference sequence). V dropped 6 bases and J dropped 1; count of bases not matched to a gene: 5. CDR3 in amino acids: CASRTGGMGTDTQYF. The CDR3 DNA sequence: TGTGCCAGCAGGACAGGGGGTATGGGCACAGATACGCAGTATTTT.

The sample holds a few counts of this clonotype. The J gene is TRBJ2-2, the V gene TRBV18, with D possibly being TRBD2 (6 bases). V was pared by 5 bases and J by 4 bases, with 17 bases between. Germline V gene sequence: CDR1 KGHSH, CDR2 LQKENI. The CDR3 is 16 amino acids. CDR3 nucleotide sequence: TGTGCCAGCTCAGAGTCTTGGCAGGGAGGCACCGGGGAGCTGTTTTTT. This codes for CASSESWQGGTGELFF.

About this clonotype itself: With a much larger clone just one base away, this may be a read error. This chain links TRBV12-3 or TRBV12-4 with TRBJ2-3; D is possibly TRBD2 (6 bases). The J call may be incorrect, as the DNA end agrees better with TRBJ2-1. The CDR3 contains 14 residues. The CDR3 coding sequence is TGTGCCAGCAGTCAGCCCGGGAGACCCGACGAGCAGTTCTTC. This encodes CASSQPGRPDEQFF.